Described below is a single T cell receptor (beta chain) sequence and its context. Its matching antigen is unknown. The sample is drawn from a study of siplizumab effects on memory and regulatory T cells. Clones were read by immunoSEQ multiplex PCR, and TCRdb kept only the in-frame ones, dropping some. The sample contains more than 75,000 clones, approximately 93% of which appear only once. Germline lookup yields CDR1 SGDLS and CDR2 YYNGEE. The CDR3 totals 14 residues. The V gene lost 4 bases and the J gene lost 5 bases, with 13 bases spanning the gap. Broader study findings: The majority of clones, roughly 75-96% of proliferating CD4+ or CD8+ clones, lacked an assignable naive or memory phenotype. Naive T cells looked more diverse than memory cells, and they looked like major contributors to the alloresponse.

This clonotype originated in a human donor in good health. The V gene is TRBV9, the J gene TRBJ2-1; D is unclear. Sequenced sample: CD8+ T cells sorted from blood. CDR3 in DNA: TGTGCCAGCAGCCAGCCCGATGTGGACAATGAGCAGTTCTTC. It encodes CASSQPDVDNEQFF.